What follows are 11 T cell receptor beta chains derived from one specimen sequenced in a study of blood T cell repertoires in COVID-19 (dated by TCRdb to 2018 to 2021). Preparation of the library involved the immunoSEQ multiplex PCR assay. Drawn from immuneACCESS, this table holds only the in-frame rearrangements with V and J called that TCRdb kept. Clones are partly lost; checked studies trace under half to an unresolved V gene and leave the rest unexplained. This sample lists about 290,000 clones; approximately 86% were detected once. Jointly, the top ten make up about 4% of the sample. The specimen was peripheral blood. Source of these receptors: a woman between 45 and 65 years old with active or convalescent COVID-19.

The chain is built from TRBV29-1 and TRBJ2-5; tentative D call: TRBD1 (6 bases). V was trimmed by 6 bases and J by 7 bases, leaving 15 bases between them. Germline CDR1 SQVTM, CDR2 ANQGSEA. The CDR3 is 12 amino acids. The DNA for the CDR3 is TGCAGCGTGGTACAGGGAGTGGGGACCCAGTACTTC. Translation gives CSVVQGVGTQYF.

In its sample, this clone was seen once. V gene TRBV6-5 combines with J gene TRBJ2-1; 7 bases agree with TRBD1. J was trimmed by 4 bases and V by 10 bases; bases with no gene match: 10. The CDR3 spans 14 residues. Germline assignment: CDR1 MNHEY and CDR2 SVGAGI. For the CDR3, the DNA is TGTGCCACCTTAGCCGGGACAGTTTACAATGAGCAGTTCTTC. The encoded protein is CATLAGTVYNEQFF.

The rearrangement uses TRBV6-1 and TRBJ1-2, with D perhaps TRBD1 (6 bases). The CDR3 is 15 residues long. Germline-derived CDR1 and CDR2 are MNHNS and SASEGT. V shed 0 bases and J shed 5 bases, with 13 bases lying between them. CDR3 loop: CASSEAGDTGYGYTF. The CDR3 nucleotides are TGTGCCAGCAGTGAAGCGGGGGACACAGGATATGGCTACACCTTC.

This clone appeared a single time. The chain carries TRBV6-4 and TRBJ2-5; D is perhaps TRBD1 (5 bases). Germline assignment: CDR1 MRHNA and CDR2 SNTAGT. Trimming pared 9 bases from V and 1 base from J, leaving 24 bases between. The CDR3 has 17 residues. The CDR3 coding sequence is TGTGCCAGGCCGACGGTGGGGCCTCCCAAAACCCAAGAGACCCAGTACTTC. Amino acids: CARPTVGPPKTQETQYF.

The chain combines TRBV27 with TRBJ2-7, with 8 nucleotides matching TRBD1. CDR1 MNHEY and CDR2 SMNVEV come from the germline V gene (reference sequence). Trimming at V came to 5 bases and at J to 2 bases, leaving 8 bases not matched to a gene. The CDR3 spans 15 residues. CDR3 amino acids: CASSNDRGEAYEQYF. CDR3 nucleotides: TGTGCCAGCAGTAACGACAGGGGAGAGGCCTACGAGCAGTACTTC.

The CDR3 protein is CASNGGSTDTQYF. The CDR3 bases are TGTGCCAGTAATGGCGGGAGCACAGATACGCAGTATTTT. The chain uses TRBV19 and TRBJ2-3; tentative D call: TRBD2 (5 bases). V was shortened by 7 bases and J by 0 bases, with 8 bases between the two germline ends. Per the germline V gene, CDR1 is LNHDA and CDR2 is SQIVND (reference sequence). The CDR3 loop spans 13 amino acids.

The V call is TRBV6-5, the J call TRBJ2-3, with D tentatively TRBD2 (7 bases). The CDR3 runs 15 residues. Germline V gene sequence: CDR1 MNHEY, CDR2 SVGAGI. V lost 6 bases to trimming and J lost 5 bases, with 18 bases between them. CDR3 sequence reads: CASSPDGGGGDTQYF. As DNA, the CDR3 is TGTGCCAGCAGCCCCGATGGGGGGGGCGGAGATACGCAGTATTTT.

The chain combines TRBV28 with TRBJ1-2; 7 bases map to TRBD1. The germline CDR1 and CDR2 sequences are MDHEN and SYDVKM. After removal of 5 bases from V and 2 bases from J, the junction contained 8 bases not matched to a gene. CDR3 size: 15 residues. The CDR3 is CASSLPPGQNYGYTF. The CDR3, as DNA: TGTGCCAGCAGTCTCCCTCCGGGACAGAACTATGGCTACACCTTC.

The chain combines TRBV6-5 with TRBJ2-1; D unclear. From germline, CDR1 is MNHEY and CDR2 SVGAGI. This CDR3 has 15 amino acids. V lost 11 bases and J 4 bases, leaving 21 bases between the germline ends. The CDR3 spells CAPQFKEASYNEQFF. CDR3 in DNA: TGTGCCCCGCAATTTAAGGAAGCGAGTTACAATGAGCAGTTCTTC.

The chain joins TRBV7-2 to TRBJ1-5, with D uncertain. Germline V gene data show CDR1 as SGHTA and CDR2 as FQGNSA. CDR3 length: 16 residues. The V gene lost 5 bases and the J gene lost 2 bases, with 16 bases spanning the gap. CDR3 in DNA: TGTGCCAGCAGCCCTCCAGGTAACCCTGGCAATCAGCCCCAGCATTTT. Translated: CASSPPGNPGNQPQHF.

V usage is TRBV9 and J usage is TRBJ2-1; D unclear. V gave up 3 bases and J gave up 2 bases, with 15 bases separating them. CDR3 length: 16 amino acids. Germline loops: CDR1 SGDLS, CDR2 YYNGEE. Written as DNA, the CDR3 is TGTGCCAGCAGCGCCGGTGGTCGTGGGCCCTACAATGAGCAGTTCTTC. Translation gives CASSAGGRGPYNEQFF.